The 13 T cell receptor beta chains reported below all come from one sample, sequenced in a study of cytomegalovirus exposure and HLA in healthy donors. Assay: immunoSEQ multiplex PCR; the TCRdb copy retains only in-frame clones and omits some. Of some 160,000 clones in the sample, approximately 90% were seen once. Sample: PBMCs. The source of these receptors is a man aged 18 to 30 in good health and CMV-seronegative.

The rearrangement links TRBV23-1 to TRBJ1-5; D uncertain. TRBV23-1 is an ORF, and what it does is uncertain. The CDR3 runs 16 residues. The germline V and J ends were trimmed by 3 bases and 2 bases, with 14 bases remaining between them. The CDR3 loop is CASSHVLRGCNQPQHF. CDR3 coding DNA: TGCGCCAGCAGTCACGTCTTGCGAGGGTGCAATCAGCCCCAGCATTTT.

The chain uses TRBV7-8 and TRBJ2-1; 7 bases map to TRBD1. This CDR3 comprises 17 residues. J lost 0 bases, V lost 10 bases, and 15 bases had no gene match. In germline, CDR1 is SGHVS, CDR2 FQNEAQ. The CDR3 region has the DNA TGTGCCAACCTCCCTAAACAGGGGCCTAGCTCCTACAATGAGCAGTTCTTC. As protein: CANLPKQGPSSYNEQFF.

J is TRBJ1-3 and V is TRBV25-1; a possible D gene is TRBD1 (6 bases). V was pared by 5 bases and J by 7 bases, with 21 bases between. The germline gives CDR1 MGHDK, CDR2 SYGVNS. There are 16 residues in the CDR3. The CDR3 DNA is TGTGCCAGCAGTTGGACCGCGACAGGCGCCGCGAACACCATATATTTT. It is translated as CASSWTATGAANTIYF.

The CDR3 reads CASSGLGGYEQYF. The DNA for the CDR3 is TGTGCCAGCTCCGGCCTGGGGGGGTACGAGCAGTACTTC. The chain is built from TRBV18 and TRBJ2-7, with 7 nucleotides matching TRBD2. J gave up 4 bases and V 6 bases, and 6 bases lay outside the gene matches. The CDR3 spans 13 residues. Germline CDR1 KGHSH, CDR2 LQKENI.

The V gene is TRBV19, the J gene TRBJ1-5; 7 bases line up with TRBD1. The V gene's germline CDR1 is LNHDA and CDR2 SQIVND (reference sequence). CDR3 size: 15 residues. V shed 1 base and J 9 bases; nucleotides not matched to a gene: 9. The CDR3 protein is CASSIAPGGGRPQHF. Written as DNA, the CDR3 is TGTGCCAGTAGTATAGCGCCAGGGGGAGGTCGGCCCCAGCATTTT.

The J gene is TRBJ2-3, the V gene TRBV11-3, with 7 bases identical to TRBD2. CDR3 length: 18 residues. V lost 0 bases and J lost 2; bases outside the gene matches: 11. The germline CDR1 and CDR2 sequences are SGHNT and YENEEA. The DNA for the CDR3 is TGTGCCAGCAGCTTAGAGACCACTAGCGCCCGATTCACAGATACGCAGTATTTT. Its protein is CASSLETTSARFTDTQYF.

This chain joins TRBV19 and TRBJ2-7, with 8 bases fitting TRBD2. Germline V gene lookup returns CDR1 LNHDA and CDR2 SQIVND (reference sequence). The CDR3 consists of 20 residues. V gave up 3 bases and J gave up 2 bases; unmatched junction bases: 21. Here the CDR3 reads CASSIMPPGTRGGSAYEQYF. Written as DNA, the CDR3 is TGTGCCAGTAGTATCATGCCGCCGGGGACACGGGGGGGATCCGCCTACGAGCAGTACTTC.

The V gene is TRBV19, the J gene TRBJ2-1; a weak D match, TRBD1 (6 bases). Per the germline V gene, CDR1 is LNHDA and CDR2 is SQIVND (reference sequence). Trimming took off 7 bases at V and 4 bases at J, with 11 bases between the two ends. The CDR3 is 13 residues long. The CDR3 DNA reads as TGTGCCAGTAAACGGGACAAATACAATGAGCAGTTCTTC. Protein sequence: CASKRDKYNEQFF.

The rearrangement links TRBV9 to TRBJ2-5; 8 bases match TRBD2. The CDR3 length is 15 residues. J gave up 3 bases and V 4 bases, and 8 bases lay outside the gene matches. Germline V gives CDR1 SGDLS, CDR2 YYNGEE. The CDR3 loop reads CASSSSAGGEETQYF. The CDR3 DNA sequence: TGTGCCAGCAGCTCCTCGGCGGGGGGCGAAGAGACCCAGTACTTC.

This sequence joins TRBV7-9 and TRBJ1-1, with a weak D call TRBD1 (5 bases). Germline V gene lookup returns CDR1 SEHNR and CDR2 FQNEAQ (reference sequence). V shed 5 bases and J shed 4 bases, with 11 bases lying between them. The CDR3 loop spans 13 amino acids. CDR3: CASSAQGGTEAFF. The CDR3 nucleotides read TGTGCCAGCAGCGCGCAGGGTGGCACTGAAGCTTTCTTT.

This chain links TRBV27 with TRBJ2-7; D may be TRBD1 (7 bases). V was pared by 6 bases and J by 3 bases, with 15 bases between. From germline, CDR1 is MNHEY and CDR2 SMNVEV (reference sequence). The CDR3 has 14 residues. DNA for the CDR3: TGTGCCAGCAGCGATGGCAGGGGGGTCTACGAGCAGTACTTC. Translation: CASSDGRGVYEQYF.

The CDR3 loop reads CASSLERHTDTQYF. In nucleotides, the CDR3 is TGCGCCAGCAGCTTGGAGAGACACACAGATACGCAGTATTTT. This chain joins TRBV5-1 and TRBJ2-3; D remains ambiguous. Germline V gene sequence: CDR1 SGHRS, CDR2 YFSETQ. The CDR3 totals 14 residues. V lost 0 bases and J 2 bases, leaving 7 bases between the germline ends.

This clone has only one observation. The chain's CDR3 is CASSTRTSGRRHEQFF. Here the CDR3 DNA reads TGTGCCAGCAGCACCCGGACTAGCGGGAGACGGCATGAGCAGTTCTTC. The genes are TRBV9 and TRBJ2-1, with 13 bases that match TRBD2. Germline-derived CDR1 and CDR2 are SGDLS and YYNGEE. Trimming at V came to 4 bases and at J to 8 bases, leaving 9 bases not matched to a gene. The CDR3 has 16 residues.